This TCR beta chain was identified in a study of blood T cell repertoires in COVID-19. Study background: Samples taken during acute and convalescent COVID-19 were collected in the United States, Italy and Spain. PBMCs, B-cell-depleted T cells, or T cells provided the cDNA or gDNA that made up the material.

In the authors' methods: Reference gene primer amplification gave nucleated cell count estimates. Libraries were prepared by immunoSEQ multiplex PCR; TCRdb keeps only in-frame clonotypes and omits some of them. The DNA gave D and trimming, while V, J and clone size come from that table. The sample shows over 200,000 clones, around 83% of them seen only once. Per the germline V gene, CDR1 is SGDLS and CDR2 is YYNGEE. V dropped 4 bases and J dropped 4 bases, with 20 bases sitting between them. The CDR3 loop spans 16 amino acids. This TCR came from an elderly man with acute or convalescent COVID-19. The sequencing sample was made of peripheral blood. V and J are TRBV9 and TRBJ2-5; TRBD2 is a possible D gene (6 bases). The DNA of the CDR3 is TGTGCCAGCAGCCCATCTACTAGCACGGAGCGAGAGACCCAGTACTTC. Translation: CASSPSTSTERETQYF.